This TCR beta chain was documented in a study of CD8 T cells in ankylosing spondylitis (dated by TCRdb to 2016 to 2017). For the wider study: The study profiled T cell receptor beta repertoires in healthy donors and ankylosing spondylitis patients to find disease-linked TCR variants. Samples of peripheral blood were taken, and for ankylosing spondylitis patients, synovial fluid was collected as well. The full study cohort comprised 25 or so ankylosing spondylitis patients and some 100 healthy donors. Overall results and qualifications from the work: Some of the motif variants had been reported before in the synovial fluid and blood of reactive arthritis patients, a finding that suggests common disease-initiation mechanisms. A TCR beta motif of eight highly homologous amino acid variants appeared characteristic of blood from ankylosing spondylitis patients. According to the report, matched synovial fluid samples from ankylosing spondylitis patients were significantly enriched for the disease-linked clones. The disease-linked clones had a CD8+ phenotype and were found at relatively low frequencies in peripheral blood.

Sequencing took place on an Illumina HiSeq 2500. Quantitative 5'-RACE with molecular barcodes was the method used to prepare the TCR beta libraries. Concerning the study's data processing: A new computational method based on a probabilistic model of VDJ rearrangement was used to identify disease-linked TCR variants. Starting from the raw public reads, TCRdb applied fastp trimming at Q25, assembled clones with MiXCR and retained in-frame beta chains. Records with the same CDR3 protein are collapsed into one entry carrying the most frequent genes and DNA. TCRdb's processing, not the study's, gives the V and J calls here. The sample yields some 700,000 distinct CDR3 sequences; over 15% were counted once. About 20% of the sample goes to the ten largest clones. The germline V gene supplies CDR1 SQVTM and CDR2 ANQGSEA. The CDR3, from cysteine to phenylalanine, totals 14 residues. Here the CDR3 DNA is all that survives: 42 bases in frame from base 1. The junction carries 16 bases between V and J, which are trimmed by 4 bases and 6 bases respectively.

This clonotype was detected only a few times. This receptor's antigen is unknown. Nothing much larger sits one base from this clone, and base qualities are not available. Specimen: blood, either unsorted or a sorted T cell fraction (not recorded which). The receptor chain draws on TRBV29-1 and TRBJ2-1, and the D gene may be TRBD1, 6 bases matching. The TCR originated in a male donor with ankylosing spondylitis. The DNA sequence follows: TGCAGCGTTGTCCCACAGGGTGCGGGCAATGAGCAGTTCTTC. It is translated as CSVVPQGAGNEQFF.